This TCR beta chain was identified in a study of OX40 agonist ivuxolimab in advanced cancers. Study summary: Eligibility admitted prior anti-PD-1, anti-PD-L1 or anti-CTLA-4 therapy; about 42% had some.

The repertoire was sequenced with immunoSEQ multiplex PCR; TCRdb's copy has only in-frame clones and lacks some. The sample gives more than 80,000 clones, 85% to 95% of which show up once; approximately 2.4% is in the top ten. Whole-study findings and limits: Some patients without response likewise showed low normalized clonal expansion. At 0.1 to 3.0 mg/kg, CD4+ and CD8+ blood T cells expanded clonally by week 6.

Details on this clone: Its antigen is unidentified.

CDR1 and CDR2 from the germline V gene are SGHDN and FVKESK. The CDR3 consists of 17 residues. V was cut by 0 bases and J by 4 bases, with 18 bases left in between. This TCR was sampled from an adult with an advanced solid tumor such as melanoma, head and neck, liver or kidney cancer. V is TRBV14 and J is TRBJ1-2; D gene uncertain. The source was CD4+ or CD8+ T cells sorted from blood, collected in a trial of the OX40 agonist ivuxolimab. The CDR3 region has the DNA TGTGCCAGCAGCCAAGATTACTTGCAGGTTGTTCTCTATGGCTACACCTTC. As protein: CASSQDYLQVVLYGYTF.